This TCR beta chain was recorded in a study of T-cell reconstitution after alpha-beta-depleted transplantation in children. Study findings and constraints: One year post-transplant, T-cell counts and diversity were largely derived from T cells produced anew. At day 60, the high TCRbeta diversity found in some patients originated from recipient T cells and thymic progenitors that had survived.

Construction of the TCRbeta library involved unique molecular identifiers. TCRdb itself ran the PCR reads through MiXCR, one entry per CDR3 protein. The sample lists approximately 500,000 distinct CDR3 sequences; over 20% were seen once. V dropped 6 bases and J dropped 4 bases, with 6 bases sitting between them. This CDR3 is 11 amino acids long. Germline V gives CDR1 MDHEN, CDR2 SYDVKM. Regarding this clonotype: Its antigen is as yet unknown.

The material sequenced was PBMCs, taken before TCRalphabeta/CD19-depleted stem cell transplant. The chain combines TRBV28 with TRBJ1-2, with no clear D. The origin of this receptor is a boy in the first two years of life with Wiskott-Aldrich syndrome, due to receive a stem cell transplant. The CDR3 nucleotides are TGTGCCAGCAGGGGCTTCTATGGCTACACCTTC. It encodes CASRGFYGYTF.